The rows below give T cell receptor beta chains drawn from one sample of a study of early stage breast cancer tumors. Profiled with immunoSEQ multiplex PCR; TCRdb holds only in-frame clones, not every one. The table includes 25,000 to 35,000 clones, 50% to 75% detected once. Sequenced input: breast tumor tissue. These receptors originate from a person aged 45 to 59 with breast cancer. Both conserved end residues are part of each CDR3.

J gene,V gene,CDR3 protein
TRBJ2-7,TRBV19,CASSMSGVYEQYF
TRBJ2-1,TRBV6-6,CASIETGNYNEQFF
TRBJ2-7,TRBV2,CASSVSGREQYF
TRBJ2-2,TRBV9,CASSNRVNTGELFF
TRBJ2-3,TRBV11-3,CASSPGPGRTDTQYF
TRBJ2-3,TRBV7-2,CASSSAGRRLTDTQYF
TRBJ2-1,TRBV7-9,CASSLLAGGLYNEQFF
TRBJ1-3,TRBV30,CAWSVRAGNTIYF
TRBJ2-1,TRBV9,CASSVGQDNEQFF
TRBJ1-1,TRBV20-1,CSAGSNTEAFF
TRBJ1-2,TRBV4-2,CASSQDRGIPDLYGYTF
TRBJ2-1,TRBV7-9,CASSLWTRSSYNEQFF
TRBJ2-5,TRBV27,CASGGTIQETQYF
TRBJ1-2,TRBV6-5,CASSSGSSGHYGYTF
TRBJ2-1,TRBV2,CASTPEREQFF
TRBJ2-5,TRBV7-2,CASSFRALEAQYF
TRBJ2-2,TRBV6-6,CASSYRGRQNTGELFF
TRBJ2-1,TRBV2,CASKLAGAPLIEQFF
TRBJ2-2,TRBV4-3,CASSALPGRDTGELFF
TRBJ2-7,TRBV4-1,CASSETSGRGLPSSYEQYF
TRBJ1-4,TRBV6-6,CASSYRGLREKLFF
TRBJ2-1,TRBV21-1,CASSPKLGERANEQFF
TRBJ2-1,TRBV19,CASSIGAVENEQFF
TRBJ2-7,TRBV9,CASSLRVQGGEQYF
TRBJ1-5,TRBV27,CASSSRDRGVPQPQHF
TRBJ1-1,TRBV7-2,CASSLERWSTEAFF
TRBJ1-2,TRBV4-3,CASSQDPPDAPWGYGYTF
TRBJ2-3,TRBV6-1,CASRSGFGHTDTQYF
TRBJ2-1,TRBV19,CASSTVRHNEQFF
TRBJ1-1,TRBV7-6,CASSTRQGLNTEAFF
TRBJ1-5,TRBV7-9,CASSLAIQPQHF
TRBJ1-2,TRBV6-5,CASSYSGQGSYGYTF
TRBJ2-7,TRBV6-1,CASRGEGGRAYEQYF
TRBJ1-2,TRBV2,CASSLGGGYTF
TRBJ2-5,TRBV2,CASSQTSGRVETQYF
TRBJ1-1,TRBV4-3,CASSQDLEGTEAFF
TRBJ2-1,TRBV4-1,CASSQDGLAPYNEQFF
TRBJ1-2,TRBV12-5,CASGFSGTALTAYGYTF
TRBJ1-1,TRBV30,CAWKWGMNTEAFF